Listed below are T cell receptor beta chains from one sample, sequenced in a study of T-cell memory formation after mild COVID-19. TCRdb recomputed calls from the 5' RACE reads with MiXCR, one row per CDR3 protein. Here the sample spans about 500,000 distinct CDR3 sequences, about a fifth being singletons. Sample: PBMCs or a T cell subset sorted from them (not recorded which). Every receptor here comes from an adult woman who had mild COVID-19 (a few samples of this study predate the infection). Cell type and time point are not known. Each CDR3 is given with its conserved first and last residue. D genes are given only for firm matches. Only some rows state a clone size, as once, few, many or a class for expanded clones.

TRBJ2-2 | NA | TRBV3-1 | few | CASTRGAGELFF | TGTGCCAGCACCCGGGGTGCCGGGGAGCTGTTTTTT
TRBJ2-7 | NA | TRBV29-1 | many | CSATGTSYEQYF | TGCAGCGCTACCGGGACAAGCTACGAGCAGTACTTC
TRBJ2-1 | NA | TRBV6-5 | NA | CASSYSGGYNEQFF | TGTGCCAGCAGTTACTCGGGGGGCTACAATGAGCAGTTCTTC
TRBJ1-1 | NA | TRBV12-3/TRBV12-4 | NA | CASSFSSGFGTEAFF | TGTGCCAGCAGTTTCAGTTCAGGGTTTGGCACTGAAGCTTTCTTT
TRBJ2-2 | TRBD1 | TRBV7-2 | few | CASSHRGHNTGELFF | TGTGCCAGCAGCCACAGGGGGCATAACACCGGGGAGCTGTTTTTT
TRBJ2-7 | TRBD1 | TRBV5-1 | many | CASSFGQGIYEQYF | TGCGCCAGCAGCTTCGGACAGGGGATCTACGAGCAGTACTTC
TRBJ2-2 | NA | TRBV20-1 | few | CSARDVLNTGELFF | TGCAGTGCTAGAGATGTGCTGAACACCGGGGAGCTGTTTTTT
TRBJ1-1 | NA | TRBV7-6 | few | CASSSVSTEAFF | TGTGCCAGCAGCTCCGTCTCCACTGAAGCTTTCTTT
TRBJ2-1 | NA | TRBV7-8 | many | CASSPYGRGYNEQFF | TGTGCCAGCAGCCCTTATGGGCGAGGCTACAATGAGCAGTTCTTC
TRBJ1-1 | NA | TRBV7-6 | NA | CASSLVPYPGPAMGMNTEAFF | TGTGCCAGCAGCTTAGTTCCCTATCCGGGACCAGCCATGGGCATGAACACTGAAGCTTTCTTT
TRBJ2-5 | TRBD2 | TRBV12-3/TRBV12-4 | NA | CASSSTRGVQETQYF | TGTGCCAGCAGTTCGACGCGGGGGGTCCAAGAGACCCAGTACTTC
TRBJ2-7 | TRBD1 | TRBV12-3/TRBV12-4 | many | CASSLRDRGYEQYF | TGTGCCAGCAGTCTCCGGGACAGGGGTTACGAGCAGTACTTC
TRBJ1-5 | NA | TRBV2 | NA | CATGQQNQPQHF | TGTGCCACCGGACAGCAAAATCAGCCCCAGCATTTT
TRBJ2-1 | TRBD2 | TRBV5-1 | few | CASKWVYGTSSHQGGNEQFF | TGCGCCAGCAAATGGGTGTATGGGACTAGCAGCCATCAGGGCGGGAATGAGCAGTTCTTC